Presented here are 19 T cell receptor beta chains from one specimen sequenced in a study of T cell repertoires in cytomegalovirus infection. Antigens of these TCRs are unknown. Via MiXCR, TCRdb re-called the reads, giving one row per CDR3 protein. The sample holds roughly 500,000 distinct CDR3 sequences, approximately 46% seen once. The sequencing used cultured PBMCs, collected from culture after CMV antigen stimulation. These receptors originate from a human donor in good health (CMV status not recorded). Some clones in this sample may be carry-over from other donors' samples.

This clonotype occurred a few times. This chain uses TRBV7-6 with TRBJ1-1; possibly TRBD1 for D (5 bases). The V end was cut by 7 bases, the J end by 5 bases, with 11 bases between. From germline, CDR1 is SGHVS and CDR2 FNYEAQ. CDR3 size: 12 residues. The CDR3 here is CASTDGGTEAFF. The CDR3 DNA sequence: TGTGCCAGCACCGACGGGGGTACTGAAGCTTTCTTT.

This clonotype was counted a single time. The chain employs TRBV6-5 and TRBJ2-1; 7 bases fit TRBD1. V lost 2 bases, J lost 9 bases, and 10 bases stayed unmatched. The CDR3 consists of 15 residues. The V gene's germline CDR1 is MNHEY and CDR2 SVGAGI. The CDR3 is CASSYDRAAQFEQFF. In DNA, the CDR3 is TGTGCCAGCAGTTACGACAGGGCGGCCCAATTTGAGCAGTTCTTC.

The chain uses TRBV19 and TRBJ1-2; D might be TRBD1 (5 bases). The ends were cut back, 7 bases at V and 5 bases at J, with 23 bases in the middle. Germline CDR1 and CDR2: LNHDA and SQIVND (reference sequence). This CDR3 contains 16 residues. CDR3 sequence (DNA): TGTGCCAGTACTCTCCGGGACGCGCCGCCCAAATATGGCTACACCTTC. Its translation is CASTLRDAPPKYGYTF.

Comments on this clonotype: A junction boundary mismatches the germline segment, possibly from a read error. The chain combines TRBV2 with TRBJ2-1, with D uncertain. The CDR3 is 13 residues long. Germline V gene data show CDR1 as SNHLY and CDR2 as FYNNEI. This CDR3 is CASSDGGCNDQFF. The CDR3 bases are TGTGCCAGCAGTGACGGTGGGTGCAATGACCAGTTCTTC.

The J gene is TRBJ2-7, the V gene TRBV7-9; TRBD2 is a possible D gene (6 bases). Per the germline V gene, CDR1 is SEHNR and CDR2 is FQNEAQ (reference sequence). The CDR3 contains 15 residues. The germline V and J ends were trimmed by 2 bases and 6 bases, with 17 bases remaining between them. The CDR3 DNA sequence: TGTGCCAGCAGCTTAAGCGCCGGGCGGAGGGTCGAGCAGTACTTC. Translation gives CASSLSAGRRVEQYF.

The chain employs TRBV19 and TRBJ2-3; 8 nucleotides agree with TRBD1. The germline V gene encodes CDR1 LNHDA and CDR2 SQIVND (reference sequence). The CDR3 runs to 14 residues. V lost 5 bases to trimming and J lost 6 bases; unmatched junction nucleotides: 7. CDR3 sequence reads: CASSPGQGWDTQYF. DNA for the CDR3: TGTGCCAGTAGTCCTGGACAGGGCTGGGATACGCAGTATTTT. Looking up the rest from reference TRBV19 and TRBJ2-3 gives the full variable domain: DGGITQSPKYLFRKEGQNVTLSCEQNLNHDAMYWYRQDPGQGLRLIYYSQIVNDFQKGDIAEGYSVSREKKESFPLTVTSAQKNPTAFYLCASSPGQGWDTQYFGPGTRLTVL.

The chain is built from TRBV5-4 and TRBJ2-3, with no clear D. Germline V CDR1 and CDR2: SGHNT, YYREEE (reference sequence). V was cut by 2 bases and J by 2 bases, with 9 bases left in between. This CDR3 is built from 14 residues. CDR3 loop: CASSLSGHTDTQYF. CDR3 sequence (DNA): TGTGCCAGCAGCTTATCTGGGCACACAGATACGCAGTATTTT.

J is TRBJ2-5 and V is TRBV7-6; D gene unclear. CDR3 size: 14 residues. V dropped 7 bases and J dropped 8 bases, with 20 bases sitting between them. Germline loops: CDR1 SGHVS, CDR2 FNYEAQ. CDR3 sequence: CASKDGPPMGTQYF. The CDR3 nucleotides are TGTGCCAGCAAGGACGGACCCCCCATGGGTACCCAGTACTTC.

The genes are TRBV6-6 and TRBJ2-7; the match to TRBD2 covers 8 bases. This CDR3 contains 16 residues. Germline V gene lookup returns CDR1 MNHNY and CDR2 SVGAGI (reference sequence). With 6 bases clipped from V and 3 bases from J, the junction kept 13 bases outside the gene matches. The CDR3 bases are TGTGCCAGCAGCGGGGGGGTAGGGACGGTCCACTACGAGCAGTACTTC. Protein product: CASSGGVGTVHYEQYF.

This clonotype was seen a handful of times. This chain links TRBV12-3 or TRBV12-4 with TRBJ1-5; D perhaps matches TRBD1 (5 bases). V was shortened by 4 bases and J by 4 bases, with 8 bases between the two germline ends. The length of the CDR3 is 13 residues. The CDR3 DNA sequence: TGTGCCAGCAGTTGGGGCAGGAATCAGCCCCAGCATTTT. This codes for CASSWGRNQPQHF.

Only a few counts were recorded for this clonotype. The J gene is TRBJ2-7, the V gene TRBV4-3, with 7 positions matching TRBD2. CDR1 and CDR2 from the germline V gene are LGHNA and YSLEER. The CDR3 length is 18 residues. The V gene end was trimmed by 2 bases and the J gene end by 1 base; junction bases not matched to a gene: 14. The CDR3 is CASSQKPSAASGSYEQYF. In nucleotides, the CDR3 is TGCGCCAGCAGCCAAAAGCCCTCTGCGGCTAGCGGATCCTACGAGCAGTACTTC.

This clonotype was observed at least ten times. This rearrangement joins TRBV7-2 to TRBJ2-5; D remains ambiguous. V lost 4 bases and J lost 4, with 10 bases in between. Per the germline V gene, CDR1 is SGHTA and CDR2 is FQGNSA. CDR3 size: 13 residues. The CDR3 here is CASSSPLGETQYF. DNA for the CDR3: TGTGCCAGCAGCTCCCCCCTGGGAGAGACCCAGTACTTC.

This clonotype was seen a few times. V gene TRBV6-1 combines with J gene TRBJ1-6, with 7 bases identical to TRBD1. There are 16 residues in the CDR3. CDR1 MNHNS and CDR2 SASEGT come from the germline V gene. The V gene end was trimmed by 2 bases and the J gene end by 6 bases; junction bases not matched to a gene: 7. The CDR3 region is CASSEWVTGINSPLHF. DNA for the CDR3: TGTGCCAGCAGTGAATGGGTGACAGGGATTAATTCACCCCTCCACTTT.

A few counts support this clonotype. The chain carries TRBV20-1 and TRBJ2-2; TRBD1 might be the D (5 bases). This CDR3 contains 13 residues. Per the germline V gene, CDR1 is DFQATT and CDR2 is SNEGSKA (reference sequence). V was shortened by 2 bases and J by 5 bases, with 9 bases between the two germline ends. CDR3 bases: TGCAGTGCTAGACGACAGTTGACCGGGGAGCTGTTTTTT. This codes for CSARRQLTGELFF.

The rearrangement joins TRBV7-8 to TRBJ2-1; D might be TRBD2 (6 bases). V lost 5 bases to trimming and J lost 7 bases, with 15 bases between them. CDR3 size: 14 residues. Germline CDR1 is SGHVS and CDR2 is FQNEAQ. As DNA, the CDR3 is TGTGCCAGCAGCCCACGACTAGTTGGTAATGAGCAGTTCTTC. The encoded protein is CASSPRLVGNEQFF.

V gene TRBV7-2 combines with J gene TRBJ2-7, with TRBD2 identical over 12 bases. The V and J ends lost 5 bases and 4 bases, in that order; junction bases with no gene match: 6. This CDR3 has 15 residues. Germline V gene data show CDR1 as SGHTA and CDR2 as FQGNSA. This CDR3 is CASSLTSGSEYEQYF. The CDR3, as DNA: TGTGCCAGCAGCCTGACTAGCGGGAGCGAGTACGAGCAGTACTTC.

The chain has TRBV2 and TRBJ2-3, with TRBD2 as a possible D gene (5 bases). The CDR3 extends over 15 amino acids. The germline V and J ends were trimmed by 6 bases and 2 bases, with 15 bases remaining between them. Germline V gene data show CDR1 as SNHLY and CDR2 as FYNNEI. The DNA for the CDR3 is TGTGCCAGCAGCGTCGCGGACTTATACACAGATACGCAGTATTTT. It specifies CASSVADLYTDTQYF. Full variable domain (rest looked up from reference TRBV2 and TRBJ2-3): EPEVTQTPSHQVTQMGQEVILRCVPISNHLYFYWYRQILGQKVEFLVSFYNNEISEKSEIFDDQFSVERPDGSNFTLKIRSTKLEDSAMYFCASSVADLYTDTQYFGPGTRLTVL.

The V gene is TRBV12-3 or TRBV12-4, the J gene TRBJ1-2; perhaps TRBD1 as D (6 bases). Trimming took off 3 bases at V and 9 bases at J, with 20 bases between the two ends. The CDR3 totals 15 residues. CDR3 nucleotide sequence: TGTGCCAGCAGTTTGTCCGAACAGGGTGGCCGTCGCTACACCTTC. Encoded protein: CASSLSEQGGRRYTF.

The rearrangement joins TRBV29-1 to TRBJ2-7; 13 positions agree with TRBD2. This CDR3 region has 16 residues. V lost 1 base, J lost 0 bases, and 3 bases stayed unmatched. Germline CDR1 reads SQVTM; CDR2 reads ANQGSEA. This CDR3 reads CSVEGTSGGRSYEQYF. As DNA, the CDR3 is TGCAGCGTTGAAGGGACTAGCGGGGGCCGCTCCTACGAGCAGTACTTC.